Below, one TCR beta chain is given with its context. The V segment lost 6 bases and the J segment 4 bases; nucleotides outside the gene matches: 11. The germline CDR1 and CDR2 sequences are MNHEY and SVGAGI. The CDR3 consists of 15 residues. This sample stems from a study of blood T cell repertoires in COVID-19. Overall study: Some COVID-19 samples were acute and others convalescent; all came from the United States, Italy and Spain. PBMCs, B-cell-depleted T cells, or T cells were the source of the cDNA or gDNA that made up the material.

Per the authors' pipeline: Amplification of reference gene primers provided the estimated nucleated cell counts. TCRdb keeps only in-frame clones here, not all; method: immunoSEQ multiplex PCR. The V and J calls and the clone size are those of that table, but D and trimming were determined from the DNA. The table has about 82,000 clones, about 85% seen once. What was sequenced was peripheral blood. The rearrangement links TRBV6-5 to TRBJ1-2; 7 nucleotides align to TRBD1. The receptor's source is an older man with active or convalescent COVID-19. Here the CDR3 reads CASRSPGQTTYGYTF. The CDR3, as DNA: TGTGCCAGCAGGTCGCCGGGACAGACGACCTATGGCTACACCTTC.